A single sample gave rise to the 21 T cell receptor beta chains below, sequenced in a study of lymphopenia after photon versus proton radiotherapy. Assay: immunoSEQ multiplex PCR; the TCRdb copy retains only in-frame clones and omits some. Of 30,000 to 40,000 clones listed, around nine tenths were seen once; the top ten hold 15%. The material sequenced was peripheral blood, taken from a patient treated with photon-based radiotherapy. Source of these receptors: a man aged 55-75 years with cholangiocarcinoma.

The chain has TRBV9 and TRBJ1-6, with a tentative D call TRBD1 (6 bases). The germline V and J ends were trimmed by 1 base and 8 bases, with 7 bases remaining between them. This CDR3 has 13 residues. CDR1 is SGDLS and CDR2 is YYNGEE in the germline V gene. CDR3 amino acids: CASSVTGYSPLHF. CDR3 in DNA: TGTGCCAGCAGCGTAACAGGGTATTCACCCCTCCACTTT.

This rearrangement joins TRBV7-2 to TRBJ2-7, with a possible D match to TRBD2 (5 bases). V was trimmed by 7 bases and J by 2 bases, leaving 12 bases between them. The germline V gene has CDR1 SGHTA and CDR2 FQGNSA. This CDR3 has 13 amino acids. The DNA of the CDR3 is TGTGCCAGCACCTCATACGGGGCCTACGAGCAGTACTTC. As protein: CASTSYGAYEQYF.

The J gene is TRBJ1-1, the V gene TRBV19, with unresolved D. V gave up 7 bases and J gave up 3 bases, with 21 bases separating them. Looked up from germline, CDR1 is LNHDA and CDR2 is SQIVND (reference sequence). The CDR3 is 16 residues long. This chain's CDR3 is CASTPALGVGHTEAFF. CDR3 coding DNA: TGTGCCAGTACCCCCGCATTGGGAGTAGGGCACACTGAAGCTTTCTTT.

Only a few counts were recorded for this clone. The chain's CDR3 is CASSDQGGTEAFF. In DNA, the CDR3 is TGTGCCAGTAGCGATCAGGGCGGCACTGAAGCTTTCTTT. The V and J genes are TRBV19 and TRBJ1-1; TRBD1 is a possible D gene (5 bases). The CDR3 is made up of 13 amino acids. Trimming left V 6 bases short and J 4 bases short, with 12 bases between. CDR1 is LNHDA, CDR2 SQIVND, per germline (reference sequence).

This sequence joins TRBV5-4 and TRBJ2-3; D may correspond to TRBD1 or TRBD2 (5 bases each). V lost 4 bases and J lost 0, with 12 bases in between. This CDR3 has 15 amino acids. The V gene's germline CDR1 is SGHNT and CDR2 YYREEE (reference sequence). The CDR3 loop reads CASSPRDGSTDTQYF. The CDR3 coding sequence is TGTGCCAGCAGCCCTCGGGACGGGAGCACAGATACGCAGTATTTT.

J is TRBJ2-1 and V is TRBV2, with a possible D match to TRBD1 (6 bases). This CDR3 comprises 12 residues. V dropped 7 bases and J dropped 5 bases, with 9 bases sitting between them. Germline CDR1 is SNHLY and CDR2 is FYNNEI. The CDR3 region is CASNRENNEQFF. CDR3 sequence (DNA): TGTGCCAGCAACAGGGAAAACAATGAGCAGTTCTTC.

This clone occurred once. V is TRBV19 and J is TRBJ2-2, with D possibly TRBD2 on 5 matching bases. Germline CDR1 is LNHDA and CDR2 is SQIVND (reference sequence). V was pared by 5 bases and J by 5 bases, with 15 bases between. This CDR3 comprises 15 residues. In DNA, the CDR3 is TGTGCCAGTAGTCCCCCGTGGAGGAGAACCGGGGAGCTGTTTTTT. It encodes CASSPPWRRTGELFF.

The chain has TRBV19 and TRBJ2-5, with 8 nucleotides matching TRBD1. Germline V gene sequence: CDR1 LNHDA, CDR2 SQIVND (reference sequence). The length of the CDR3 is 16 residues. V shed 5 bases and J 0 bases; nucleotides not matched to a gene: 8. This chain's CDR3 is CASSVPQGGDQETQYF. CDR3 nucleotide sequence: TGTGCCAGTAGTGTCCCACAGGGGGGTGACCAAGAGACCCAGTACTTC. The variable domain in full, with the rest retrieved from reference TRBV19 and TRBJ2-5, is DGGITQSPKYLFRKEGQNVTLSCEQNLNHDAMYWYRQDPGQGLRLIYYSQIVNDFQKGDIAEGYSVSREKKESFPLTVTSAQKNPTAFYLCASSVPQGGDQETQYFGPGTRLLVL.

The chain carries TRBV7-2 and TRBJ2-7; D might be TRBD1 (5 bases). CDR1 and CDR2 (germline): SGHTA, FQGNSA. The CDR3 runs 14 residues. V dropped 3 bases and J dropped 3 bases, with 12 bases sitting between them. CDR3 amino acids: CASSLGIQVYEQYF. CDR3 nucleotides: TGTGCCAGCAGCTTGGGTATACAGGTCTACGAGCAGTACTTC.

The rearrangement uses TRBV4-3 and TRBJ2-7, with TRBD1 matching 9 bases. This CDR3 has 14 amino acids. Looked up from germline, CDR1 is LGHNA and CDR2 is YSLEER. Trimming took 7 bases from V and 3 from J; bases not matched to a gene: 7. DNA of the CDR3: TGCGCCAGCAAACCGGGACAGGGTTACTACGAGCAGTACTTC. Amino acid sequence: CASKPGQGYYEQYF.

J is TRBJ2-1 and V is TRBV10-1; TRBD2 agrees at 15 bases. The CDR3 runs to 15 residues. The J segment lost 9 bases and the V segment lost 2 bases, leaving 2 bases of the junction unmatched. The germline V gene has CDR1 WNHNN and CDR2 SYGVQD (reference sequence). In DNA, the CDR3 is TGCGCCAGCAGTGAGGGACTAGCGGGAGGGGGTGAGCAGTTCTTC. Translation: CASSEGLAGGGEQFF.

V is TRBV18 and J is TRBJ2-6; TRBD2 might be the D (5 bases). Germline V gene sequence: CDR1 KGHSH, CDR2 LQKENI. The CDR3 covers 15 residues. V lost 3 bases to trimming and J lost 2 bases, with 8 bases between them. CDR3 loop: CASSPSGAGANVLTF. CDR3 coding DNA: TGTGCCAGCTCACCTTCCGGGGCTGGGGCCAACGTCCTGACTTTC.

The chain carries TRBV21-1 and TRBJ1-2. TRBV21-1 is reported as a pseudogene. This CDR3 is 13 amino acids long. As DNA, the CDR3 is TGTGCCAGCAGCAAAAAAGGGACCGGCGGCTACACCTTC. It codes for CASSKKGTGGYTF.

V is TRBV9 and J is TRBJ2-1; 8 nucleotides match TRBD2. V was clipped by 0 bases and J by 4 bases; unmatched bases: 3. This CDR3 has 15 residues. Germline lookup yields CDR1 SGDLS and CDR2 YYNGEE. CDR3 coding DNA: TGTGCCAGCAGCGTAGCGGGCGGGGGGTACAATGAGCAGTTCTTC. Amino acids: CASSVAGGGYNEQFF. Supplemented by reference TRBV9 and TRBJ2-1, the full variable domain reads DSGVTQTPKHLITATGQRVTLRCSPRSGDLSVYWYQQSLDQGLQFLIQYYNGEERAKGNILERFSAQQFPDLHSELNLSSLELGDSALYFCASSVAGGGYNEQFFGPGTRLTVL.

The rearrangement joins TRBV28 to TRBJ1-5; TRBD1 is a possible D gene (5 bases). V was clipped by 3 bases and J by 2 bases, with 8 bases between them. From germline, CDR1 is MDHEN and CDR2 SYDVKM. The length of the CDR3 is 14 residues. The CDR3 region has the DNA TGTGCCAGCAGTTTGGGGGTCGGCAATCAGCCCCAGCATTTT. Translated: CASSLGVGNQPQHF.

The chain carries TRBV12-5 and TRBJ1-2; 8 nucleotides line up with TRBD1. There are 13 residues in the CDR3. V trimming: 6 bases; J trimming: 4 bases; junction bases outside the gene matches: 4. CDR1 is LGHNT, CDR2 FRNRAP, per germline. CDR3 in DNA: TGTGCTAGTGGGCTACAGGGGGTCTATGGCTACACCTTC. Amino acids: CASGLQGVYGYTF.

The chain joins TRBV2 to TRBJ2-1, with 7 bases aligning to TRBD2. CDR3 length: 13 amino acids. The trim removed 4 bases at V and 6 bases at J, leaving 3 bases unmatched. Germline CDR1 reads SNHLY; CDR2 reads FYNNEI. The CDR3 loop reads CASSVTSINEQFF. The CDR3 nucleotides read TGTGCCAGCAGTGTGACTAGCATCAATGAGCAGTTCTTC.

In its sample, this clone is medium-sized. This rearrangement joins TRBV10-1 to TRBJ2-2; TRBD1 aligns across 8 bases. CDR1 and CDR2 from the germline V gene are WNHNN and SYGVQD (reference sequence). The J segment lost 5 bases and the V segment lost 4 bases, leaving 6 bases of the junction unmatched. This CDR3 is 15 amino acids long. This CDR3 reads CASSAGGARTGELFF. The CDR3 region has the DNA TGCGCCAGCAGTGCAGGGGGCGCAAGGACCGGGGAGCTGTTTTTT.

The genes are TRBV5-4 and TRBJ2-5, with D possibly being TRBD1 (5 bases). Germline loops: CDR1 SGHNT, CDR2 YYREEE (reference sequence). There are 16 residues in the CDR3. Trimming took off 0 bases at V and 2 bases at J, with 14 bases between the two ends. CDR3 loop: CASSLVRGQGQETQYF. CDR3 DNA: TGTGCCAGCAGCTTGGTAAGGGGTCAAGGGCAAGAGACCCAGTACTTC.

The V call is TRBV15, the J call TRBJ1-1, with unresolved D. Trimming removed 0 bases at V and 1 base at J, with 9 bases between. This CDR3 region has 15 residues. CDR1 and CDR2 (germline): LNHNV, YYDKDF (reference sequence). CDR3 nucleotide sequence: TGTGCCACCAGCAGAGATCTTGGGGAGAACACTGAAGCTTTCTTT. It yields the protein CATSRDLGENTEAFF. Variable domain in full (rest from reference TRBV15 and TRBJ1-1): DAMVIQNPRYQVTQFGKPVTLSCSQTLNHNVMYWYQQKSSQAPKLLFHYYDKDFNNEADTPDNFQSRRPNTSFCFLDIRSPGLGDTAMYLCATSRDLGENTEAFFGQGTRLTVV.

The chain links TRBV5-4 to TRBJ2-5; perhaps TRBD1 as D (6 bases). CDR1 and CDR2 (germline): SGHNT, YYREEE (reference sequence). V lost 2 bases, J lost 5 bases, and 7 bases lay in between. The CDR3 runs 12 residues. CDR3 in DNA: TGTGCCAGCAGCTTAGACAGGGAGACCCAGTACTTC. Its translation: CASSLDRETQYF.